The clone carrying this TCR beta chain appeared a few times. These data come from a study of shared clonotypes between healthy human individuals. Overall study context: Each donor contributed plates that comprised three CD4 naive, three CD4 memory, two CD8 naive and one CD8 memory.

The CD8 memory fraction combined CD45RO+ cells with TemRA cells (CCR7-negative CD45RA+). CDR1 and CDR2 (germline): SGHVS, FQNEAQ. The V and J ends lost 1 base and 6 bases respectively, with 12 bases between them. The CDR3 is 14 amino acids. Generated by immunoSEQ multiplex PCR, the TCRdb table keeps only in-frame clones and is missing some. There are approximately 640,000 clones in the sample; about 92% occur only once, and about 34% lies in the top ten. The J gene is TRBJ1-1, the V gene TRBV7-8; tentative D call: TRBD1 (5 bases). The TCR was taken from a man aged 18 to 29 in good health. Some clones in this sample may be carry-over from other donors' samples. What was sequenced was memory CD8+ T cells from PBMCs. The subset was: CD45RO+ cells pooled with CCR7-negative TemRA cells. CDR3 sequence (DNA): TGTGCCAGCAGCTTAGGACGGCTGGGGCCTGAAGCTTTCTTT. Translating gives CASSLGRLGPEAFF.